This TCR beta chain was captured in a study of cytomegalovirus exposure and HLA in healthy donors (dated by TCRdb to the late 2010s). Background for the entire study: An earlier analysis of 587 of the donors reported 250 to 300 Gb of sequence data and 100 million to 140 million unique TCR beta sequences from 190 million or so T cells. Approximately 310 gigabases of sequencing data and some 85 million unique TCR sequences were included in an early release covering several hundred HLA-typed donors. Among the roughly 430 genotyped donors, more than 70% belonged to the genetic ancestry cluster associated with self-reported Caucasian donors. The study aimed to test whether signatures of past pathogen exposure could be identified by cataloging public T cell receptors. The study used immunosequencing to profile the T cell repertoires of approximately 650 subjects and linked those repertoires to cytomegalovirus serostatus. Along with the approximately 650-subject first cohort, a separate validation cohort of over a hundred different subjects was used. High-throughput TCR immunosequencing, statistical association of individual TCRs with disease status, and machine learning were combined to predict cytomegalovirus infection status. In a later analysis, previously published TCR beta repertoires from several hundred donors were re-analyzed and high-resolution HLA genotyping was added so that TCR occurrence patterns could be studied. The later analysis used no new phenotypic data to find candidate immune exposures, relying instead on TCR beta sequences and their occurrence across donors. An earlier analysis of approximately 580 of the donors used high-throughput TCR beta sequencing to judge whether each TCR beta V gene segment behaved as functional or pseudogenic. Alongside the repertoire data, information on donor age, sex, ethnicity and CMV serostatus was compiled. A later genetic analysis took genome-wide SNP genotypes for 398 of the 666 donors and used that subset as a discovery cohort. All discovery cohort repertoires had been generated using a single sequencing platform. Class I and class II HLA loci were covered by the typing at four-digit resolution. Typing coverage differed by locus: A, B, C, DRB1 and DQB1 were typed in about 629-640 donors, DQA1 in about 560, DPA1 in around 580, and DPB1 in 450 to 480. A handful of DR-DQ haplotypes were handled as single units for association and clustering because linkage in the cohort was strong. Among some 410 genotyped donors of the cohort, an average of 235,054 unique TCR beta nucleotide sequences were sequenced per donor, roughly 18% of them non-productive. Study-wide conclusions, independent of this receptor: It was suggested by the authors that the approach could potentially be generalized to other disease states and immunological phenotypes. When HLA alleles, especially DR and DQ, strongly co-occurred, attributing TCR associations to individual alleles was difficult. In a later genetic analysis, fewer N-insertions in productive TCRs were reported among donors in an Asian-associated ancestry cluster than the 666-donor mean. A further reported finding was that TCR beta sequences accurately predicted the HLA-A and HLA-B alleles for most subjects in the first cohort. The cohort was sequenced for TCR beta chains only, and without alpha or paired-chain data the features that could be detected were limited. While some public TCRs were present in many individuals, most TCR sequences turned up only very rarely across donors. In vitro tests confirmed that three of the cytomegalovirus-associated TCR beta chains recognize cytomegalovirus antigens. The earlier analysis of about 600 of the donors excluded roughly 16 rarely observed V segments, including chromosome 9 orphons, because counts were too low. In a later analysis, TCR association rates were found to vary across HLA loci, with the most associated TCRs seen for DRB1 alleles and the fewest for HLA-C alleles. According to a later analysis, parvovirus B19, influenza, CMV and Epstein-Barr virus appeared linked to several top co-occurrence clusters. In a later analysis, most CMV-associated TCR beta chains were found to appear HLA-restricted, with HLA associations seemingly driven largely by CMV exposure. The study gave a list of about 160 TCR beta chains associated with cytomegalovirus. Correlated functional status among segregating V segments might be attributable to linkage disequilibrium, but an unknown experimental factor could not be ruled out. Because some donors lacked HLA typing at each locus, the association tests relied only on the typed subset. Because the 87-base-pair reads could not distinguish some IMGT-functional V segments, including TRBV6-2 and TRBV6-3, those segments were excluded. The classifier was reported to diagnose cytomegalovirus status with high specificity and sensitivity in both the original and validation cohorts. Compared with equally common non-associated chains, HLA-associated TCR beta chains in a later analysis were more clonally expanded and had lower generation probabilities. Broadly in line with IMGT annotations, most TCR beta V segments showed up in productive rearrangements about 90% or about 30% of the time in an earlier analysis of approximately 600 of the donors. A later genetic analysis associated a missense DCLRE1C variant with V-gene and J-gene trimming of TCR beta chains, and an independent cohort replicated the association. Immune exposure information for the cohort was limited to CMV serostatus. A group of highly shared sequence variants was considered likely to be a technical artifact of the sequencing pipeline. Roughly uniform sequencing depth across donors was assumed in presence/absence analyses, although this assumption may not hold. A later analysis associated 16,951 TCR beta sequences with specific HLA alleles at a false discovery rate of 0.05.

From its cysteine to its phenylalanine, the CDR3 spans 14 amino acids. The read is trimmed to its CDR3 DNA, 42 bases read in frame from base 1. Between the V and J ends, shortened by 5 bases and 1 base respectively, the junction contains 9 bases. Reading the germline V gene gives CDR1 ENHRY and CDR2 SYGVKD. The cohort was made up of about 610 healthy bone marrow donors. All cohort members were sampled while nominally healthy, although unrecorded immune exposures were likely present. The donor tested CMV seropositive and was one of the 289 seropositive cohort members. Every donor gave a peripheral blood sample, and the peripheral blood mononuclear cells from that sample were used for TCR beta sequencing. The Qiagen DNeasy Blood Extraction Kit was used to extract genomic DNA from the blood cell samples. Concerning this clone: Its cognate antigen has yet to be identified.

Libraries were constructed by the immunoSEQ multiplex PCR assay. The multiplex PCR relied on a mix of 60 forward primers for TCR Vbeta segments and 13 reverse primers for TCR Jbeta segments. The CDR3 region of rearranged TCR beta genes was amplified from genomic DNA by a multiplex PCR assay. The amplified TCR beta libraries were sequenced on the Illumina HiSeq System as 87-base-pair reads. On the authors' methods: Across the 670 or so repertoires, a later analysis counted tens of millions of unique TCR beta chains, around 10 million of which were shared by at least two donors. A nearest-neighbor algorithm error-corrected the raw reads and collapsed the reads into unique sequences, merging closely related sequences to remove PCR and sequencing errors. V, D and J gene segments were assigned by aligning CDR3 sequences to IMGT reference sequences. For a sequence to be retained, a match of at least six nucleotides was required to both a V gene segment and a J gene segment. Rearrangements were classified as productive when the CDR3 lacked stop codons and remained in frame with V and J, and all other rearrangements were classified as non-productive. CDR3 was defined by IMGT convention, running from the second conserved V-encoded cysteine to the conserved J-encoded phenylalanine. Sequences without an unambiguous match to a single V gene segment were excluded from the earlier analysis of 450 to 750 of the donors. An earlier analysis of 500 to 600 of the donors classified V segments as functional when productive rearrangements were above 56.7% and as segregating when the standard deviation between donors was above 5%. A statistical classification framework was built for diagnosing cytomegalovirus status from the catalog of TCR beta chain sequences. A later analysis assigned V and J genes by comparing TCR nucleotide sequences with IMGT/GENE-DB human TR gene sequences. Using the TCRdist pipeline, a later analysis assigned CDR3 sequences along with most-parsimonious VDJ recombination scenarios. A later analysis defined each TCR beta chain by its CDR3 amino acid sequence plus V-gene family, and excluded reads lacking a unique V-gene family. To address suspected cross-contamination and a sequencing artifact, a later analysis removed roughly 580 highly shared, low-generation-probability nucleotide sequences. For each public chain, a later analysis derived a clonal expansion index from normalized ranks of inferred template counts within each repertoire. A later analysis computed generation probabilities with a VDJ recombination model fitted to out-of-frame rearrangements, and checked the results against IGoR. In a later analysis, TCR-TCR, TCR-HLA and TCR-CMV co-occurrence was scored with hypergeometric tests, and a repertoire-size bias correction was applied to TCR pairs. In a later analysis, false discovery rates were estimated by permuting HLA or CMV assignments 20 times. In a later analysis, co-occurring TCRs were grouped using DBSCAN, and TCRdist sequence similarity was added for clustering within HLA-allele-positive subsets. Co-occurrence clustering excluded repertoires with fewer than 30,000 or more than 120,000 public chains, plus five with anomalous nucleotide sharing. TCRdb took over this immuneACCESS table, retaining in-frame rearrangements with V and J assigned. Such tables are incomplete; in checked studies, under half of the missing clones stem from an unresolved V gene, and the remainder is unexplained. That table supplies the V and J calls and clone size; D and trimming were determined from the DNA. The sample table on file contains about 130,000 clones. The ten largest clones represent under 2% of the sample.

The receptor's source is a woman between 40 and 50 years old in good health and CMV-seropositive. Sequenced material: PBMCs. The chain is encoded by TRBV10-3 joined to TRBJ1-5; no D gene call is confident. Read as DNA, the sequence is TGTGCCATCAGTAGGCAGGAAAGCAATCAGCCCCAGCATTTT. It encodes CAISRQESNQPQHF.